Below, 3 T cell receptor beta chains from the same sample are listed, as sequenced in a study of blood T cell repertoires in COVID-19 (dated by TCRdb to 2018 to 2020). Libraries were made using the immunoSEQ multiplex PCR assay. The table was pulled from immuneACCESS by TCRdb, which kept in-frame rearrangements only. Such tables lose some clones; where checked, under half of the loss comes from unresolved V genes, and the rest has no known cause. This sample is represented by 300,000 to 400,000 clones; 80% to 90% of them were singletons. Together, the top ten hold more than 0.8% of the sample. The specimen was PBMCs or T cells enriched from blood (not recorded which). The receptors originated from a man aged 18 to 30 who had recovered from COVID-19.

V usage is TRBV6-6 and J usage is TRBJ2-1; D possibly corresponds to TRBD1 (7 bases). Germline assignment: CDR1 MNHNY and CDR2 SVGAGI (reference sequence). The CDR3 covers 17 residues. V was pared by 5 bases and J by 7 bases, with 24 bases between. CDR3 bases: TGTGCCAGCAGTCGCGGCTACGGGCAGGGGGGACGGAATGAGCAGTTCTTC. Amino acids: CASSRGYGQGGRNEQFF.

The chain recombines TRBV28 with TRBJ2-1; 7 bases line up with TRBD2. V shed 6 bases and J 9 bases; nucleotides not matched to a gene: 23. The germline gives CDR1 MDHEN, CDR2 SYDVKM. CDR3 size: 18 residues. CDR3 nucleotides: TGTGCCAGCAGGCCCCTCAGAATGGCGGGAGAATTAGCTGGTGAGCAGTTCTTC. It specifies CASRPLRMAGELAGEQFF.

CDR3 in amino acids: CATSTTTDTQYF. The CDR3 bases are TGTGCCACCTCGACTACCACAGATACGCAGTATTTT. This chain joins TRBV24-1 and TRBJ2-3, with D maybe TRBD2 (5 bases). The CDR3 extends over 12 amino acids. V was pared by 9 bases and J by 2 bases, with 8 bases between. Germline CDR1 and CDR2: KGHDR and SFDVKD.